The subject of this entry is one T cell receptor beta chain. This clonotype occurred a few times. It has no known antigen specificity. There are no base qualities to consult, and no much larger clone falls within one base. As encoded in the germline V gene (reference sequence), CDR1 is DFQATT while CDR2 is SNEGSKA. Spanning cysteine to phenylalanine, the CDR3 consists of 15 amino acids. The sequence is cut down to CDR3 DNA, 45 bases in frame from base 1. V loses 3 bases of germline sequence and J loses 5 bases, and the interval between the two ends is 16 bases. This sample stems from a study of regulatory T cells in long-lasting Graves disease (TCRdb year 2021). A note on the overall study: Patients with newly diagnosed Graves' disease had been on antithyroid drugs for under 3 months. This study used TCR sequencing and RNA sequencing of peripheral blood to compare persistent Graves' disease patients against newly diagnosed Graves' disease patients. The study took place in China and was registered as a clinical trial. A total of 33 samples underwent TCR sequencing, from around 13 patients with persistent Graves' disease and around 20 patients with newly diagnosed Graves' disease. The full study reports these points: Only peripheral blood was studied, because thyroid tissue, the primary lesion, was inaccessible. Compared with newly diagnosed patients, persistent Graves' disease patients had lower TCR Shannon entropy and fewer highly expanded clones, which suggests clonal expansion. Sequencing and analysis were restricted to the TCR beta chain. Patients with persistent disease shared more public clonotypes (around 3,000) than newly diagnosed patients did (roughly 970). Persistent disease showed preferential use of TRBV28, TRBJ1-2 and TRBJ2-5, whereas newly diagnosed disease favored TRBV20-1 and TRBJ2-1. The authors noted that the small sample size was a limitation that may lower accuracy.

The time point label, as the study defines it: newly diagnosed GD, antithyroid drugs for less than 3 months. For both TCR sequencing and RNA sequencing, RNA was extracted from PBMCs in TRIzol. The diagnosis of Graves' disease was made according to American Thyroid Association guidelines. Recruitment of patients was carried out at an endocrinology department in Xi'an, China. From each patient, 7.5 to 9.5 milliliters of peripheral blood was collected into an EDTA anticoagulant tube. PBMCs were isolated by Ficoll Paque Plus density gradient separation without further T cell sorting. An Agilent 2100 Bioanalyzer and agarose gel were used to check RNA quality, while a NanoDrop 2000 measured RNA concentration. The library was produced with multiplex PCR. Sequencing took place on an Illumina HiSeq 4000. TCR beta libraries were built with iRepertoire HTBI primers and Arm-PCR amplification of CDR3 regions. Gel purification was performed on PCR products prior to sequencing. The study's processing was this. Gene usage analysis of CDR3 amino acid clonotypes used the 55 to 65 TRBV and some 15 TRBJ segments found across samples. COPE and FqMerger were used to merge the filtered high-quality paired reads into contigs. BLAST was used to align contigs to IMGT TRBV, TRBD and TRBJ reference genes, and CDR3 was defined according to IMGT. Clonotypes above 0.1% frequency were classified as highly expanded clones. Shannon entropy served as the measure of repertoire diversity, while the Gini coefficient captured V-J evenness. Clonotypes shared by more than one individual were considered public. Starting from the raw public reads, TCRdb applied fastp trimming at Q25, assembled clones with MiXCR and retained in-frame beta chains. CDR3 protein sequences are deduplicated, and each keeps its most common genes and DNA. For this entry, the V and J calls and clone size follow TCRdb and not the study's own pipeline. This sample has about 240,000 distinct CDR3 sequences in its table, and over 20% of those were observed once. Together, the top ten hold over 11% of the sample.

The chain is made from TRBV20-1 and TRBJ2-2; TRBD2 is possibly the D segment (5 matching bases). The receptor comes from a female donor with Graves disease. The input for sequencing was peripheral blood mononuclear cells (PBMCs), taken at new diagnosis, from a patient treated with antithyroid drugs. The CDR3 in this case is CSARSDERGTGELFF. The nucleotide sequence is TGCAGTGCTAGGTCGGACGAAAGAGGGACCGGGGAGCTGTTTTTT.